This entry concerns a single T cell receptor (beta chain). Distinct nucleotide sequences in the sample also encode this CDR3. The entry originates in a study of blood T cell repertoires in COVID-19. Across the study: Researchers got acute and convalescent COVID-19 samples from the United States, Italy and Spain. PBMCs, B-cell-depleted T cells, or T cells were the source of the cDNA or gDNA that made up the material.

Per the original data handling: The assay estimated nucleated cells by amplifying reference gene primers. The assay was immunoSEQ multiplex PCR, and TCRdb's table has in-frame clones only and misses some. That table supplies the V and J calls and clone size; D and trimming were determined from the DNA. The sample includes under 150,000 clones, 80% to 85% seen only once; the top ten take 4%. Material for sequencing was peripheral blood. The TCR was taken from a woman in her fifties or sixties with acute or convalescent COVID-19.

The CDR3 sequence: CASSPSGGSYNEQFF. CDR3 sequence (DNA): TGTGCCAGCAGCCCAAGCGGGGGCTCCTACAATGAGCAGTTCTTC. This chain uses TRBV3-1 (or the pseudogene TRBV3-2) with TRBJ2-1; 8 bases fit TRBD2. The CDR3 runs to 15 residues. Germline CDR1 is LGHDT and CDR2 is YNNKEL (reference sequence). The trim removed 4 bases at V and 0 bases at J, leaving 2 bases unmatched.